What follows are 9 T cell receptor beta chains derived from one specimen sequenced in a study of blood T cell repertoires in COVID-19. The protocol was immunoSEQ multiplex PCR, while the TCRdb copy is restricted to in-frame clones and leaves out a portion. The sample shows around 40,000 clones, 80% to 90% of them seen only once. Input material: peripheral blood. Every receptor here comes from a man aged 30 to 39 with active or convalescent COVID-19.

V usage is TRBV7-6 and J usage is TRBJ2-2; no firm D call. The CDR3 loop spans 14 amino acids. V lost 5 bases and J 4 bases, leaving 11 bases between the germline ends. Germline V CDR1 and CDR2: SGHVS, FNYEAQ. The CDR3 sequence: CASSPETFTGELFF. CDR3 nucleotides: TGTGCCAGCAGCCCGGAGACCTTCACCGGGGAGCTGTTTTTT.

J is TRBJ1-4 and V is TRBV27; D possibly corresponds to TRBD1 (6 bases). This CDR3 spans 15 amino acids. Trimming pared 4 bases from V and 6 bases from J, leaving 15 bases between. Germline CDR1 MNHEY, CDR2 SMNVEV (reference sequence). The chain's CDR3 is CASSSHDRNYEKLFF. CDR3 DNA: TGTGCCAGCAGTTCCCACGACAGGAACTATGAAAAACTGTTTTTT.

The gene calls are TRBV5-5 and TRBJ2-5, with TRBD2 matching 12 bases. The ends lost 2 bases at V and 6 bases at J; junction bases unmatched: 11. The CDR3 totals 17 residues. Per the germline V gene, CDR1 is SGHKS and CDR2 is YYEKEE (reference sequence). CDR3 DNA sequence: TGTGCCAGCAGCTTTGAGACTAGCGGGAGCGGGAGGAAGACCCAGTACTTC. Translation: CASSFETSGSGRKTQYF.

The rearrangement joins TRBV19 to TRBJ2-2; TRBD2 matches at 12 bases. V lost 7 bases and J lost 3; bases outside the gene matches: 6. The CDR3 runs 16 residues. The germline V gene has CDR1 LNHDA and CDR2 SQIVND (reference sequence). DNA for the CDR3: TGTGCCAGTAAGACTAGCGGGGGATGGGACACCGGGGAGCTGTTTTTT. Encoded protein: CASKTSGGWDTGELFF.

This sequence joins TRBV21-1 and TRBJ2-7; the table gives TRBD1 as D, unverified against the DNA. TRBV21-1 is labeled a pseudogene. There are 17 residues in the CDR3. CDR3 bases: TGTGCCAGCAGCAAAGATGATAGGGACAGGGTCTCCTACGAGCAGTACGTC. Translated: CASSKDDRDRVSYEQYV.

This rearrangement joins TRBV4-2 to TRBJ2-5; 12 bases align to TRBD2. This CDR3 region has 17 residues. Germline values: CDR1 LGHNA, CDR2 YNFKEQ. V shed 1 base, J shed 4 bases, and the junction held 7 bases outside the gene matches. The CDR3 DNA reads TGTGCCAGCAGCCAAGCCCCTAGCGGGGGGGCCGCAGAGACCCAGTACTTC. Protein product: CASSQAPSGGAAETQYF.

V and J are TRBV19 and TRBJ2-7; 9 positions match TRBD1. This CDR3 spans 14 amino acids. CDR1 and CDR2 from the germline V gene are LNHDA and SQIVND (reference sequence). After removal of 4 bases from V and 0 bases from J, the junction contained 1 base not matched to a gene. CDR3: CASSRDRDSYEQYF. As DNA, the CDR3 is TGTGCCAGTAGTAGGGACAGGGACTCCTACGAGCAGTACTTC.

The chain recombines TRBV6-6 with TRBJ2-3; D unclear. The ends were cut back, 8 bases at V and 1 base at J, with 10 bases in the middle. The CDR3 totals 13 residues. Germline lookup yields CDR1 MNHNY and CDR2 SVGAGI (reference sequence). CDR3 in DNA: TGTGCCAGCGGGCCAGCAGGCACAGATACGCAGTATTTT. This translates into CASGPAGTDTQYF.

This clone has a single count. This sequence joins TRBV19 and TRBJ1-6; D unresolved. CDR1 is LNHDA, CDR2 SQIVND, per germline (reference sequence). This CDR3 contains 16 residues. V was clipped by 5 bases and J by 0 bases, with 11 bases between them. Written as DNA, the CDR3 is TGTGCCAGTAGTGGCACAGAGAGCTCCTATAATTCACCCCTCCACTTT. Protein: CASSGTESSYNSPLHF.